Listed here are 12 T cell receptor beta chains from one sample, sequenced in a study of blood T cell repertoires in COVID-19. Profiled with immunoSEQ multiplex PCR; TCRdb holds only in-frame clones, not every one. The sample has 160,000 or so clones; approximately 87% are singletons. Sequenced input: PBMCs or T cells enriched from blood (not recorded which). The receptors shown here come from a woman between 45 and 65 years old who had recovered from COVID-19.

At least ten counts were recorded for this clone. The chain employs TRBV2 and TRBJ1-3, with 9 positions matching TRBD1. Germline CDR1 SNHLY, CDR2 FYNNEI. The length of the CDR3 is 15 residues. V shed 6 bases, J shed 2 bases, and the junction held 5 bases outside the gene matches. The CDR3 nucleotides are TGTGCCAGCAGATACCGGACAGGGGCTGGAAACACCATATATTTT. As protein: CASRYRTGAGNTIYF. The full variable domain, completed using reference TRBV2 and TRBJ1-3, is EPEVTQTPSHQVTQMGQEVILRCVPISNHLYFYWYRQILGQKVEFLVSFYNNEISEKSEIFDDQFSVERPDGSNFTLKIRSTKLEDSAMYFCASRYRTGAGNTIYFGEGSWLTVV.

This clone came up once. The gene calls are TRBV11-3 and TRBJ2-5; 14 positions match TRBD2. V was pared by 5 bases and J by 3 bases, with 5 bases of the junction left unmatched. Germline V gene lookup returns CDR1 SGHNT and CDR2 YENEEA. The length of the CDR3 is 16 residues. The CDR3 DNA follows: TGTGCCAGCAGCAATACGGGACTAGCGGGGGAAGAGACCCAGTACTTC. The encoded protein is CASSNTGLAGEETQYF. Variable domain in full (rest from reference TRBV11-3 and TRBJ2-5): EAGVVQSPRYKIIEKKQPVAFWCNPISGHNTLYWYLQNLGQGPELLIRYENEEAVDDSQLPKDRFSAERLKGVDSTLKIQPAELGDSAVYLCASSNTGLAGEETQYFGPGTRLLVL.

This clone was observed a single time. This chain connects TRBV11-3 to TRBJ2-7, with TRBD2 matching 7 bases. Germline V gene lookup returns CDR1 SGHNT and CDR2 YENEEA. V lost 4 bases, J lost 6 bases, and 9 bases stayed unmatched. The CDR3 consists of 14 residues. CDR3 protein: CASSWGGDLSEQYF. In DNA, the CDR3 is TGTGCCAGCAGCTGGGGGGGGGACTTATCCGAGCAGTACTTC.

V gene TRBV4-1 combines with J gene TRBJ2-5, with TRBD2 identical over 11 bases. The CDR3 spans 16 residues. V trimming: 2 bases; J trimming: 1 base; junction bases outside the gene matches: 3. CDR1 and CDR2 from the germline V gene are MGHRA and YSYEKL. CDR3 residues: CASSQTGTSGQETQYF. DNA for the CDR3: TGCGCCAGCAGCCAAACTGGGACTAGCGGCCAAGAGACCCAGTACTTC.

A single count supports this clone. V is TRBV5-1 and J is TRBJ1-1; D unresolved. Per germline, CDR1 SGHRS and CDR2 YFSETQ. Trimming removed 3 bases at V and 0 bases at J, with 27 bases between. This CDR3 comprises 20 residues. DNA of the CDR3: TGCGCCAGCAGCTCCGCCTACGCGGGGTTGGGCGCACACATGAACACTGAAGCTTTCTTT. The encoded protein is CASSSAYAGLGAHMNTEAFF.

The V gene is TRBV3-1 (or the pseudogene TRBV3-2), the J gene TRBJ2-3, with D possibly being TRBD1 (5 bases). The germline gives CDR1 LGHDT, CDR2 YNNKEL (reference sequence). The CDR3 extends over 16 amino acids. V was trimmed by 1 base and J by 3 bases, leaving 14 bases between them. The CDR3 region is CASSQVGRARTDTQYF. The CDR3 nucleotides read TGTGCCAGCAGCCAAGTGGGCAGGGCAAGGACAGATACGCAGTATTTT.

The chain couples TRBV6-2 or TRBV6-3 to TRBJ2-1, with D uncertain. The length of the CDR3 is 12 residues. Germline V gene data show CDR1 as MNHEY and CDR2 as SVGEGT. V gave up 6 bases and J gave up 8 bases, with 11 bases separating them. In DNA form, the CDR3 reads TGTGCCAGCAGCCGAAACTCTGATGAGCAGTTCTTC. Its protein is CASSRNSDEQFF.

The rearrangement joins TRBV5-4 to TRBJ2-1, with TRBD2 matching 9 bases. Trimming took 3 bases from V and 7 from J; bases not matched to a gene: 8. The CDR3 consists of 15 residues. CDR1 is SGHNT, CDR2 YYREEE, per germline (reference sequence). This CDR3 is CASSWSGGRLNEQFF. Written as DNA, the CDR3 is TGTGCCAGCAGCTGGAGCGGGGGGCGGTTGAATGAGCAGTTCTTC.

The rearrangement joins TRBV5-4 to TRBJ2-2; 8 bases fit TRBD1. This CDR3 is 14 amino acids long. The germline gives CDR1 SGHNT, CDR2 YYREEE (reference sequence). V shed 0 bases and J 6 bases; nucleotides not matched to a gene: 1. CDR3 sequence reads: CASSLDRGAGELFF. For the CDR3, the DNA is TGTGCCAGCAGCTTGGACAGGGGGGCCGGGGAGCTGTTTTTT.

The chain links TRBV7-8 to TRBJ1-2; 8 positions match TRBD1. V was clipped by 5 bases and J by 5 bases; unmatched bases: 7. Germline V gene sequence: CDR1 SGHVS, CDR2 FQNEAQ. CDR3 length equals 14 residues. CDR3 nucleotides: TGTGCCAGCAGCACCGGACAGGGCGCGTATGGCTACACCTTC. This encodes CASSTGQGAYGYTF. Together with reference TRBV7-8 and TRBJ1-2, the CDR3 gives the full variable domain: GAGVSQSPRYKVAKRGQDVALRCDPISGHVSLFWYQQALGQGPEFLTYFQNEAQLDKSGLPSDRFFAERPEGSVSTLKIQRTQQEDSAVYLCASSTGQGAYGYTFGSGTRLTVV.

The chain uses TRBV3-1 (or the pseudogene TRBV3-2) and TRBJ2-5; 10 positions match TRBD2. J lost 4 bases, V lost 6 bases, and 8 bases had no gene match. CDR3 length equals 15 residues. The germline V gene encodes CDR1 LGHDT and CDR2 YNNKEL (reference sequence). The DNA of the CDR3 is TGTGCCAGCAGGGCTAGCGGGAGTTTGAGAGAGACCCAGTACTTC. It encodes CASRASGSLRETQYF.

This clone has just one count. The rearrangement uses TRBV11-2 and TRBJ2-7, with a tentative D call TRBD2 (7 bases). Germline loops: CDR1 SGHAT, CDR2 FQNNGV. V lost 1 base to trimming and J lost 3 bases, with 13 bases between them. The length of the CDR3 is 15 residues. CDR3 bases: TGTGCCAGCAGCTTAGTGCGGGGGCCCGGCTACGAGCAGTACTTC. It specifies CASSLVRGPGYEQYF.